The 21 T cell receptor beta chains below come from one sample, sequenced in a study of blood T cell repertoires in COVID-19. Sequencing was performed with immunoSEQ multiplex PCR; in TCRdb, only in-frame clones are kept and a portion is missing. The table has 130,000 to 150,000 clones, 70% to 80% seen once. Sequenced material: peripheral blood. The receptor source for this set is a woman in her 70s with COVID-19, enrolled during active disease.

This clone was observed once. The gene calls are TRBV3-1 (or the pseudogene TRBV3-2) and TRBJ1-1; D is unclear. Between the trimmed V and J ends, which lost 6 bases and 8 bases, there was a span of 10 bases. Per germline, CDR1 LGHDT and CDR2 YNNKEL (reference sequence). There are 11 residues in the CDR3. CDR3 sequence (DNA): TGTGCCAGCAGGGGCTCTGGGGAAGCTTTCTTT. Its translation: CASRGSGEAFF.

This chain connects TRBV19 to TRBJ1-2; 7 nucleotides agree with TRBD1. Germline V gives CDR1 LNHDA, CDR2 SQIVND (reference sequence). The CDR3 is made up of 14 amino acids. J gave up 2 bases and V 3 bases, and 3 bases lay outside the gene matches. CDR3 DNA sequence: TGTGCCAGTAGTATTGAGGGGGCCAACTATGGCTACACCTTC. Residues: CASSIEGANYGYTF.

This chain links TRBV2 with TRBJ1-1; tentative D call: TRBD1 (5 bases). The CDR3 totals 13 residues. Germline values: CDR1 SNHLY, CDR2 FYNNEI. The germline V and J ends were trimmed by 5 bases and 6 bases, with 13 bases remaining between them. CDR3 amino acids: CASSSRGVPEAFF. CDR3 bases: TGTGCCAGCAGTTCCCGGGGGGTCCCTGAAGCTTTCTTT.

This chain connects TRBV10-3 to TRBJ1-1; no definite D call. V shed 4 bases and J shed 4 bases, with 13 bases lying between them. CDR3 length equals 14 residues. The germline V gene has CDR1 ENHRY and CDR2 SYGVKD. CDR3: CAISAAGASTEAFF. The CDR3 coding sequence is TGTGCCATCAGTGCGGCGGGAGCGTCCACTGAAGCTTTCTTT.

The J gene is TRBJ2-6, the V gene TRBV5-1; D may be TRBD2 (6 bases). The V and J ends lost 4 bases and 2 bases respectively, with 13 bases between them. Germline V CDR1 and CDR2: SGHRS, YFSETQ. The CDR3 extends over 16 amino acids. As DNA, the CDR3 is TGCGCCAGCAGCCCGGGACTTCGGCCTGGGGCCAACGTCCTGACTTTC. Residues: CASSPGLRPGANVLTF.

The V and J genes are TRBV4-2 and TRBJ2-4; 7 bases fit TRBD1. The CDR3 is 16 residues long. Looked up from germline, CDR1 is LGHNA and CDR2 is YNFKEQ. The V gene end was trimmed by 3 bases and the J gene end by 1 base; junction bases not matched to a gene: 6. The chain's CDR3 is CASSQSLTGAKNIQYF. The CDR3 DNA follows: TGTGCCAGCAGCCAGAGCCTGACAGGGGCCAAAAACATTCAGTACTTC.

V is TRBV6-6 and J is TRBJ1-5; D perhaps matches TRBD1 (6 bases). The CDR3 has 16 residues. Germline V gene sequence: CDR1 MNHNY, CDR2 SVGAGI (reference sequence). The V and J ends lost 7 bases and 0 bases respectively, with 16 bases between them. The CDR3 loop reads CASTPGAGSSNQPQHF. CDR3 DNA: TGTGCCAGCACCCCAGGGGCAGGGTCTAGCAATCAGCCCCAGCATTTT.

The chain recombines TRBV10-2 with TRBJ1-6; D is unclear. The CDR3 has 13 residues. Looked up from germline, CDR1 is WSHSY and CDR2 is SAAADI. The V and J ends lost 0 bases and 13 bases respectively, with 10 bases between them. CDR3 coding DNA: TGCGCCAGCAGTGAGTCGAGGCGGAGGCCCCTCCACTTT. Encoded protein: CASSESRRRPLHF.

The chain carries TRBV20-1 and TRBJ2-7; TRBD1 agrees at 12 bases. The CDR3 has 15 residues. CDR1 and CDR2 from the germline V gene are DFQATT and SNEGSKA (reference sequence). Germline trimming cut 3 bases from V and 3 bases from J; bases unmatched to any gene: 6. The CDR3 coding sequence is TGCAGTGCTAGTCCCGGGACAGGGGGCGGCTACGAGCAGTACTTC. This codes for CSASPGTGGGYEQYF.

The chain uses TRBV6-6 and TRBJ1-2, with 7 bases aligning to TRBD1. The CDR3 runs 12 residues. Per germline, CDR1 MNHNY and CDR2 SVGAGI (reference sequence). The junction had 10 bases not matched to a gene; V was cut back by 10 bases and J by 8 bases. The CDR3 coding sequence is TGTGCCACCGCGACAGGGAGCGGAGGCTACACCTTC. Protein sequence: CATATGSGGYTF.

In DNA, the CDR3 is TGTGCCAGCAGTTCTCGCTCTGGAAACACCATATATTTT. Protein product: CASSSRSGNTIYF. The chain links TRBV12-3 or TRBV12-4 to TRBJ1-3, with D unclear. The CDR3 runs to 13 residues. Trimming removed 4 bases from V and 0 bases from J, with 4 bases in between.

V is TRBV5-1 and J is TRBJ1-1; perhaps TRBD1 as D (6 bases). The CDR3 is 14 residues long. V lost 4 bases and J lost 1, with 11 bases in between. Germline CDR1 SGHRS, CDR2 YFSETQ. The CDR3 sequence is CASSLGHPNTEAFF. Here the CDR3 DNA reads TGCGCCAGCAGCCTGGGACACCCGAACACTGAAGCTTTCTTT.

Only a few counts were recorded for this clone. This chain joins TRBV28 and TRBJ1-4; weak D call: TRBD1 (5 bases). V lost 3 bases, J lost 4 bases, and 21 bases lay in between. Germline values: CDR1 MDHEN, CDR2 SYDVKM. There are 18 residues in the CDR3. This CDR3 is CASSFGAGSGTHNEKLFF. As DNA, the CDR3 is TGTGCCAGCAGTTTTGGAGCGGGGTCAGGGACCCATAATGAAAAACTGTTTTTT.

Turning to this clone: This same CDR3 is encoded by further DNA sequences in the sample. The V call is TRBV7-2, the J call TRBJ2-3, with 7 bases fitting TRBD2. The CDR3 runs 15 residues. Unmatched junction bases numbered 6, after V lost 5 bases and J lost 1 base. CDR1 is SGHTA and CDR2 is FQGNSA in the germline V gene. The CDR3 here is CASSPSGGGTDTQYF. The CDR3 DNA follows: TGTGCCAGCAGCCCTAGCGGAGGGGGCACAGATACGCAGTATTTT. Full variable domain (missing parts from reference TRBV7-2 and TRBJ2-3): GAGVSQSPSNKVTEKGKDVELRCDPISGHTALYWYRQSLGQGLEFLIYFQGNSAPDKSGLPSDRFSAERTGGSVSTLTIQRTQQEDSAVYLCASSPSGGGTDTQYFGPGTRLTVL.

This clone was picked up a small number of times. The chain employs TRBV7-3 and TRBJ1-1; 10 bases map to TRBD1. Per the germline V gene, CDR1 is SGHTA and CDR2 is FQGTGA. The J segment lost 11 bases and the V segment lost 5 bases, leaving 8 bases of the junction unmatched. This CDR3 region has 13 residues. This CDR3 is CASSDTGTGVAFF. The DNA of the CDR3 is TGTGCCAGCAGCGACACCGGGACAGGGGTGGCTTTCTTT.

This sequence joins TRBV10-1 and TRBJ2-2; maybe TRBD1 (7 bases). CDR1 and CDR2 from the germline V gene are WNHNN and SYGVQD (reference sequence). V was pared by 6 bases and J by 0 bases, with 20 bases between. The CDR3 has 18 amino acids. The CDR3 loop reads CASRVGPDRDSNTGELFF. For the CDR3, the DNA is TGCGCCAGCAGAGTTGGGCCTGACAGGGACTCGAACACCGGGGAGCTGTTTTTT.

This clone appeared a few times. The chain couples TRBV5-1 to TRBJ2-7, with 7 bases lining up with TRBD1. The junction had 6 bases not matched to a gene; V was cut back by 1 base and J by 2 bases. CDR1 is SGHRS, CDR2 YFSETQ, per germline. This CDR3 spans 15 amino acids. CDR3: CASSLLNRGPYEQYF. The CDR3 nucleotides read TGCGCCAGCAGCTTGCTGAACAGGGGACCCTACGAGCAGTACTTC.

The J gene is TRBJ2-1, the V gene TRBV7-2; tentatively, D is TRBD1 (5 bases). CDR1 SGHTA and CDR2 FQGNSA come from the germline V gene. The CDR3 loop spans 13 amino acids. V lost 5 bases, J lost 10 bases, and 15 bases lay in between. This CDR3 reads CASSRPGGAEQFF. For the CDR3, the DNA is TGTGCCAGCAGCCGACCCGGTGGGGCCGAGCAGTTCTTC.

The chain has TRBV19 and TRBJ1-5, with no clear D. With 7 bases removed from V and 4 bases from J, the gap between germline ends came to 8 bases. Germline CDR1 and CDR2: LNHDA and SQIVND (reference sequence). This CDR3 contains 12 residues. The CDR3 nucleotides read TGTGCCAGTAACAGAATTAATCAGCCCCAGCATTTT. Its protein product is CASNRINQPQHF.

This CDR3 is CASSTGTGNQPQHF. The CDR3 nucleotides read TGTGCCAGTAGTACTGGGACTGGCAATCAGCCCCAGCATTTT. The rearrangement links TRBV19 to TRBJ1-5; D is perhaps TRBD1 (5 bases). The CDR3 runs to 14 residues. V lost 4 bases, J lost 2 bases, and 9 bases lay in between. Germline V lookup: CDR1 LNHDA, CDR2 SQIVND (reference sequence).

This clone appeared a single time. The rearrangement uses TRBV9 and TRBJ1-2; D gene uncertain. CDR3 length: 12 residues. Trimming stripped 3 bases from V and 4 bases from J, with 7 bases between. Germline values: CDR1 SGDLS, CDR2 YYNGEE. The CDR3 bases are TGTGCCAGCAGCGGTTGGAGCTATGGCTACACCTTC. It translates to CASSGWSYGYTF.